Shown below are 30 T cell receptor beta chains from a single sample sequenced in a study of vaccination and CD4 T cells after COVID-19. Their cognate antigens are unknown. Sequencing of cultured CD4+ T cell DNA used the Oncomine TCR Beta short-read assay. TCRdb fed the PCR reads into MiXCR, producing one record per CDR3 protein. The repertoire holds about 2,700 distinct CDR3 sequences, with about two fifths as singletons. The treatment denotes: roughly ten-day PBMC culture with coronavirus spike peptide pools or control peptides (ViraFEST assay). CD4+ T lymphocytes from the unexposed donor were collected before the COVID-19 pandemic (2011-2018). The sequencing input was CD4+ T cells from blood, cultured in vitro. The source is a human donor in good health.

The rearrangement uses TRBV20-1 and TRBJ2-7, with unresolved D. The germline V and J ends were trimmed by 5 bases and 3 bases, with 14 bases remaining between them. The CDR3 is made up of 13 amino acids. The germline CDR1 and CDR2 sequences are DFQATT and SNEGSKA (reference sequence). The CDR3 sequence is CSAELRAHYEQYF. For the CDR3, the DNA is TGCAGTGCTGAGCTAAGGGCTCACTACGAGCAGTACTTC.

The rearrangement joins TRBV6-1 to TRBJ2-5; 9 bases map to TRBD1. With V trimmed by 8 bases and J by 5 bases, 6 bases remained unmatched. Germline V gives CDR1 MNHNS, CDR2 SASEGT. The CDR3 is 13 amino acids. Here the CDR3 reads CASGQGPRETQYF. For the CDR3, the DNA is TGTGCCAGCGGACAGGGGCCAAGGGAGACCCAGTACTTC.

This clonotype was counted between two and nine times. The chain uses TRBV15 and TRBJ2-3; D remains unclear. The germline CDR1 and CDR2 sequences are LNHNV and YYDKDF (reference sequence). The V end lost 8 bases, the J end lost 0 bases, and 9 bases lay between the germline ends. This CDR3 is 13 amino acids long. CDR3 amino acids: CATAWGSTDTQYF. The CDR3 coding sequence is TGTGCCACCGCGTGGGGTAGCACAGATACGCAGTATTTT.

The chain uses TRBV7-8 and TRBJ2-2, with a weak D call TRBD1 (6 bases). The germline V gene encodes CDR1 SGHVS and CDR2 FQNEAQ. The length of the CDR3 is 15 residues. V was pared by 3 bases and J by 4 bases, with 12 bases between. CDR3 sequence reads: CASSLRGQVTGELFF. The DNA of the CDR3 is TGTGCCAGCAGCTTGAGGGGACAAGTCACCGGGGAGCTGTTTTTT.

This chain connects TRBV19 to TRBJ1-2; TRBD1 is a possible D gene (6 bases). The V gene lost 10 bases and the J gene lost 7 bases, with 25 bases spanning the gap. CDR3 length equals 15 residues. Germline V gene lookup returns CDR1 LNHDA and CDR2 SQIVND (reference sequence). The CDR3 loop is CATGGGGSWDGGYTF. DNA of the CDR3: TGTGCCACGGGTGGCGGGGGCTCGTGGGACGGTGGCTACACCTTC. Based on the CDR3 plus reference TRBV19 and TRBJ1-2, the full variable domain is DGGITQSPKYLFRKEGQNVTLSCEQNLNHDAMYWYRQDPGQGLRLIYYSQIVNDFQKGDIAEGYSVSREKKESFPLTVTSAQKNPTAFYLCATGGGGSWDGGYTFGSGTRLTVV.

CDR3 residues: CASSLGGRVTDTQYF. CDR3 coding DNA: TGTGCCAGTAGTTTAGGGGGTCGGGTCACAGATACGCAGTATTTT. The chain is built from TRBV19 and TRBJ2-3; possible D gene TRBD1, 6 bases. The germline V and J ends were trimmed by 5 bases and 2 bases, with 14 bases remaining between them. From germline, CDR1 is LNHDA and CDR2 SQIVND (reference sequence). The CDR3 is 15 amino acids.

The chain carries TRBV2 and TRBJ2-2; 8 bases fit TRBD1. The germline V gene encodes CDR1 SNHLY and CDR2 FYNNEI. The CDR3 is 13 amino acids. The junction had 4 bases not matched to a gene; V was cut back by 8 bases and J by 5 bases. The CDR3 coding sequence is TGTGCCAGCCAGGGGGCAAGAACCGGGGAGCTGTTTTTT. Its protein is CASQGARTGELFF.

This clonotype came up a few times. V is TRBV20-1 and J is TRBJ1-2, with 9 positions matching TRBD1. The CDR3 has 15 residues. Trimming took 6 bases from V and 2 from J; bases not matched to a gene: 10. Germline V CDR1 and CDR2: DFQATT, SNEGSKA (reference sequence). The CDR3 region has the DNA TGCAGTGCCACCGCCCGACAGGGGGGCAACTATGGCTACACCTTC. Amino acid sequence: CSATARQGGNYGYTF.

The chain recombines TRBV10-1 with TRBJ2-3; TRBD1 is a possible D gene (5 bases). Germline V CDR1 and CDR2: WNHNN, SYGVQD (reference sequence). The length of the CDR3 is 12 residues. With 5 bases removed from V and 8 bases from J, the gap between germline ends came to 11 bases. CDR3 residues: CASSSGSGTQYF. In DNA form, the CDR3 reads TGCGCCAGCAGTTCAGGGTCAGGTACGCAGTATTTT.

This clonotype was recorded a few times. Relative to the germline gene, one junction end is altered; a read error may explain this. The chain recombines TRBV18 with TRBJ1-5; 7 bases line up with TRBD1. This CDR3 is 14 amino acids long. Germline V gives CDR1 KGHSH, CDR2 LQKENI. CDR3 sequence (DNA): TGTGCCAGCTCCCCACCGGGACAGAATCAGCCCCAGCATTTT. Translation gives CASSPPGQNQPQHF.

This clonotype occurred a few times. The J gene is TRBJ2-5, the V gene TRBV7-2, with D unclear. V was shortened by 5 bases and J by 5 bases, with 6 bases between the two germline ends. Germline values: CDR1 SGHTA, CDR2 FQGNSA. The CDR3 is 11 amino acids. CDR3 DNA: TGTGCCAGCAGCATCTTTGAGACCCAGTACTTC. This sequence encodes CASSIFETQYF.

CDR3 nucleotides: TGTGCCAGCTCTCCTGCTCGGGGGCGCGCAGATACGCAGTATTTT. Translation gives CASSPARGRADTQYF. J is TRBJ2-3 and V is TRBV18, with D perhaps TRBD1 or TRBD2 (6 bases each). Trimming cost V 6 bases and J 4 bases, with 17 bases left between them. Looked up from germline, CDR1 is KGHSH and CDR2 is LQKENI. The CDR3 totals 15 residues.

This clonotype has only a few counts. The chain links TRBV6-1 to TRBJ1-1, with D perhaps matching TRBD1 (5 bases). The CDR3 is 10 amino acids. The germline V gene has CDR1 MNHNS and CDR2 SASEGT. Trimming pared 8 bases from V and 8 bases from J, leaving 9 bases between. The CDR3, as DNA: TGTGCCAGCGGGACGGAAGAAGCTTTCTTT. Protein: CASGTEEAFF.

The rearrangement links TRBV20-1 to TRBJ2-3; 8 bases map to TRBD1. Losses at the gene ends were 6 bases for V and 0 bases for J; bases not matched to a gene: 5. This CDR3 has 14 amino acids. Germline CDR1 DFQATT, CDR2 SNEGSKA (reference sequence). The CDR3 DNA reads TGCAGTGCGAGACAGGGGAAGAGCACAGATACGCAGTATTTT. Protein: CSARQGKSTDTQYF.

V gene TRBV28 combines with J gene TRBJ2-7, with D perhaps TRBD1 or TRBD2 (5 bases each). The CDR3 spans 18 residues. V was trimmed by 6 bases and J by 1 base, leaving 25 bases between them. Germline V gives CDR1 MDHEN, CDR2 SYDVKM. The CDR3 is CASRPSTRDAMRSYEQYF. The CDR3 bases are TGTGCCAGCAGACCTTCAACCCGGGACGCCATGCGGTCCTACGAGCAGTACTTC.

The V and J genes are TRBV29-1 and TRBJ1-4, with D tentatively TRBD1 (5 bases). V gave up 7 bases and J gave up 6 bases, with 15 bases separating them. There are 13 residues in the CDR3. Germline CDR1 SQVTM, CDR2 ANQGSEA. The CDR3 coding sequence is TGCAGCGCCTGGGTGGGAGGGGATGAAAAACTGTTTTTT. It is translated as CSAWVGGDEKLFF. Full variable domain (missing parts from reference TRBV29-1 and TRBJ1-4): SAVISQKPSRDICQRGTSLTIQCQVDSQVTMMFWYRQQPGQSLTLIATANQGSEATYESGFVIDKFPISRPNLTFSTLTVSNMSPEDSSIYLCSAWVGGDEKLFFGSGTQLSVL.

The V call is TRBV7-2, the J call TRBJ2-1; D is unresolved. This CDR3 has 13 residues. V lost 2 bases, J lost 15 bases, and 17 bases lay in between. Per the germline V gene, CDR1 is SGHTA and CDR2 is FQGNSA. The CDR3 DNA is TGTGCCAGCAGCTTACGCTGGTCCCCAAGGCCGTTCTTC. It codes for CASSLRWSPRPFF.

This clonotype was seen a handful of times. J is TRBJ2-5 and V is TRBV5-4; no clear D. V lost 0 bases and J 5 bases, leaving 11 bases between the germline ends. CDR3 length equals 14 residues. CDR1 SGHNT and CDR2 YYREEE come from the germline V gene (reference sequence). The CDR3 region has the DNA TGTGCCAGCAGCTTGGGGTCCCTCCCCGAGACCCAGTACTTC. Its protein product is CASSLGSLPETQYF.

The rearrangement joins TRBV5-1 to TRBJ1-2, with TRBD1 identical over 8 bases. Germline trimming cut 4 bases from V and 4 bases from J; bases unmatched to any gene: 6. The germline V gene encodes CDR1 SGHRS and CDR2 YFSETQ. The CDR3 is 14 amino acids. The CDR3 sequence is CASSQTQGGYGYTF. The CDR3 region has the DNA TGCGCCAGCAGCCAAACACAGGGGGGCTATGGCTACACCTTC.

The chain recombines TRBV20-1 with TRBJ1-1; TRBD1 might be the D (6 bases). The V gene lost 0 bases and the J gene lost 4 bases, with 24 bases spanning the gap. CDR1 is DFQATT and CDR2 is SNEGSKA in the germline V gene (reference sequence). This CDR3 spans 18 amino acids. The CDR3 sequence is CSARDPARGERGGTEAFF. The CDR3 DNA reads TGCAGTGCTAGAGATCCAGCCAGGGGCGAACGGGGGGGCACTGAAGCTTTCTTT.

This chain joins TRBV5-7 and TRBJ1-5; 8 bases match TRBD1. TRBV5-7 is reported as an ORF; its role is uncertain. CDR3 length: 14 residues. V was clipped by 1 base and J by 5 bases; unmatched bases: 2. CDR3 sequence: CASSLWTGYQPQHF. The CDR3 DNA reads TGTGCCAGCAGCTTGTGGACAGGGTATCAGCCCCAGCATTTT.

The chain joins TRBV19 to TRBJ1-1, with TRBD1 matching 8 bases. The CDR3 spans 12 residues. Germline assignment: CDR1 LNHDA and CDR2 SQIVND (reference sequence). Trimming cost V 8 bases and J 4 bases; bases outside gene matches: 3. The CDR3 reads CASHGTGTEAFF. CDR3 in DNA: TGTGCCAGTCATGGGACAGGCACTGAAGCTTTCTTT.

This chain joins TRBV2 and TRBJ1-6; TRBD1 matches 7 bases. The germline CDR1 and CDR2 sequences are SNHLY and FYNNEI. The CDR3 length is 13 residues. The trim removed 6 bases at V and 11 bases at J, leaving 7 bases unmatched. The CDR3 coding sequence is TGTGCCAGCAGCCGGGACAGCGGGGCACCCCTCCACTTT. Amino acids: CASSRDSGAPLHF.

The chain recombines TRBV24-1 with TRBJ2-1, with D maybe TRBD1 (5 bases). The CDR3 runs 12 residues. V lost 6 bases, J lost 10 bases, and 12 bases lay in between. Germline CDR1 is KGHDR and CDR2 is SFDVKD. CDR3 nucleotide sequence: TGTGCCACCAGTCATGACAGCTACGAGCAGTTCTTC. Translating gives CATSHDSYEQFF.

The rearrangement uses TRBV15 and TRBJ2-7, with TRBD1 matching over 7 bases. Germline V gene sequence: CDR1 LNHNV, CDR2 YYDKDF (reference sequence). V dropped 0 bases and J dropped 0; count of bases not matched to a gene: 14. The CDR3 is 19 amino acids. Here the CDR3 reads CATSRDKGTVVGNSYEQYF. The DNA of the CDR3 is TGTGCCACCAGCAGAGATAAAGGGACAGTTGTTGGGAACTCCTACGAGCAGTACTTC. Based on the CDR3 plus reference TRBV15 and TRBJ2-7, the full variable domain is DAMVIQNPRYQVTQFGKPVTLSCSQTLNHNVMYWYQQKSSQAPKLLFHYYDKDFNNEADTPDNFQSRRPNTSFCFLDIRSPGLGDTAMYLCATSRDKGTVVGNSYEQYFGPGTRLTVT.

CDR3 sequence (DNA): TGTGCCAGCAGCCCACAGGTTGCCCTCGCTGGGGCCAACGTCCTGACTTTC. Translated, it gives CASSPQVALAGANVLTF. The V and J genes are TRBV5-4 and TRBJ2-6; D is perhaps TRBD1 (5 bases). The CDR3 has 17 residues. With 4 bases removed from V and 2 bases from J, the gap between germline ends came to 16 bases. Germline lookup yields CDR1 SGHNT and CDR2 YYREEE (reference sequence). Filled out from reference TRBV5-4 and TRBJ2-6, the complete variable domain reads ETGVTQSPTHLIKTRGQQVTLRCSSQSGHNTVSWYQQALGQGPQFIFQYYREEENGRGNFPPRFSGLQFPNYSSELNVNALELDDSALYLCASSPQVALAGANVLTFGAGSRLTVL.

The rearrangement uses TRBV24-1 and TRBJ2-7; the D gene is possibly TRBD2 (5 bases). V was clipped by 3 bases and J by 2 bases, with 13 bases between them. The CDR3 has 15 residues. CDR1 is KGHDR and CDR2 is SFDVKD in the germline V gene. This chain's CDR3 is CATSDNTGSPYEQYF. The CDR3 DNA reads as TGTGCCACCAGTGATAATACGGGGTCACCCTACGAGCAGTACTTC.

The chain has TRBV6-1 and TRBJ1-2; possible D gene TRBD1, 6 bases. Trimming removed 6 bases from V and 2 bases from J, with 13 bases in between. Germline CDR1 reads MNHNS; CDR2 reads SASEGT. This CDR3 has 14 amino acids. The CDR3 DNA sequence: TGTGCCAGCAGCTTGGATAGGGGGAACTATGGCTACACCTTC. Translated, it gives CASSLDRGNYGYTF.

This chain uses TRBV11-2 with TRBJ2-1; a possible D gene is TRBD2 (5 bases). The CDR3 length is 15 residues. The V gene's germline CDR1 is SGHAT and CDR2 FQNNGV. V gave up 2 bases and J gave up 9 bases, with 17 bases separating them. CDR3 DNA: TGTGCCAGCAGCTTAAGAGGCCTGATACGGGGTGAGCAGTTCTTC. It yields the protein CASSLRGLIRGEQFF.

The chain employs TRBV5-1 and TRBJ2-3; D is unclear. Trimming removed 7 bases from V and 0 bases from J, with 9 bases in between. Germline lookup yields CDR1 SGHRS and CDR2 YFSETQ. The CDR3 contains 13 residues. CDR3 region: CASRPWSTDTQYF. CDR3 in DNA: TGCGCCAGCCGCCCCTGGAGCACAGATACGCAGTATTTT.